The present entry profiles one T cell receptor (beta chain) with its context. Libraries were prepared by immunoSEQ multiplex PCR; TCRdb keeps only in-frame clonotypes and omits some of them. This sample yields tens of thousands of clones, of which around 90% are seen a single time; 0.65% to 0.9% belongs to the top ten. This specimen comes from a study of T cell changes during pregnancy in multiple sclerosis. Source: CD4+ T cells from peripheral blood mononuclear cells, taken before pregnancy. The TCR originated in a female donor with multiple sclerosis, enrolled in a pregnancy study.

CDR3 sequence: CASGHPGLGEQYF. As DNA, the CDR3 is TGTGCCAGCGGTCACCCGGGGTTAGGGGAGCAGTACTTC. The V call is TRBV25-1, the J call TRBJ2-7, with a possible D match to TRBD2 (5 bases). Germline values: CDR1 MGHDK, CDR2 SYGVNS. Trimming took off 8 bases at V and 7 bases at J, with 18 bases between the two ends. This CDR3 is built from 13 residues.